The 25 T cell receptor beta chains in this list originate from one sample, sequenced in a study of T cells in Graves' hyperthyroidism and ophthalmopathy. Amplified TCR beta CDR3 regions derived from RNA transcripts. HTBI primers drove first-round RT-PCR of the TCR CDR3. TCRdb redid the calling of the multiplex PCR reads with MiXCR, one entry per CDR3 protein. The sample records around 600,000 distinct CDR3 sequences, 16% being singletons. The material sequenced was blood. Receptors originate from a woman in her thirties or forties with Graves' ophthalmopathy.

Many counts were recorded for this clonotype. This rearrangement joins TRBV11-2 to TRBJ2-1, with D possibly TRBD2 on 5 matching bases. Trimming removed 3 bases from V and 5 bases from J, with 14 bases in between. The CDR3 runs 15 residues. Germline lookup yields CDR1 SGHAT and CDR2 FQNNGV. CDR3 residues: CASSFQGLTNNEQFF. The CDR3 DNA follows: TGTGCCAGCAGCTTCCAAGGACTCACAAACAATGAGCAGTTCTTC.

The CDR3 reads CASPARALTYEQYF. The DNA of the CDR3 is TGCGCCAGTCCGGCTCGGGCACTTACCTACGAGCAGTACTTC. The chain uses TRBV10-1 and TRBJ2-7; D is unclear. CDR3 length equals 14 residues. V was shortened by 9 bases and J by 2 bases, with 17 bases between the two germline ends. Germline CDR1 reads WNHNN; CDR2 reads SYGVQD (reference sequence).

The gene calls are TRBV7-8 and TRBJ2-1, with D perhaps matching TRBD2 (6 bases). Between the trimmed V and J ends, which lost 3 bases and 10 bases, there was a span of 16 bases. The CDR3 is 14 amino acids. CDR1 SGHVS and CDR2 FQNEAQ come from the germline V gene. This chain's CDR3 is CASSLAGNLGEQFF. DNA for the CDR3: TGTGCCAGCAGCTTGGCGGGGAACCTTGGGGAGCAGTTCTTC.

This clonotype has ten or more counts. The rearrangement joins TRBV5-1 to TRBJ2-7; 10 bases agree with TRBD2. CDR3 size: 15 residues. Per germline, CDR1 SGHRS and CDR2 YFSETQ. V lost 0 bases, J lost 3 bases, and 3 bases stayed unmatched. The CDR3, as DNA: TGCGCCAGCAGCTTGGCTCGGACTAGCGGCTACGAGCAGTACTTC. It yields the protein CASSLARTSGYEQYF.

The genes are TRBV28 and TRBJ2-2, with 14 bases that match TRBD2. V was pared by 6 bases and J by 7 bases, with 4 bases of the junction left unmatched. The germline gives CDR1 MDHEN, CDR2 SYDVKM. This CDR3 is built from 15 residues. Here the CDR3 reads CASRGTSGSIGELFF. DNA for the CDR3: TGTGCCAGCAGGGGGACTAGCGGGAGTATCGGGGAGCTGTTTTTT. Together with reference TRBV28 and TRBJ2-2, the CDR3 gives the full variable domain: DVKVTQSSRYLVKRTGEKVFLECVQDMDHENMFWYRQDPGLGLRLIYFSYDVKMKEKGDIPEGYSVSREKKERFSLILESASTNQTSMYLCASRGTSGSIGELFFGEGSRLTVL.

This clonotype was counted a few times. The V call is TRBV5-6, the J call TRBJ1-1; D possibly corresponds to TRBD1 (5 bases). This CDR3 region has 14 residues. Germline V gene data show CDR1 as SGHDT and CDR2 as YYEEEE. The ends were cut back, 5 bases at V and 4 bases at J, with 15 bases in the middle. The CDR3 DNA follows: TGTGCCAGCAGTTCGTGGCGCGGGGGCACTGAAGCTTTCTTT. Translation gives CASSSWRGGTEAFF.

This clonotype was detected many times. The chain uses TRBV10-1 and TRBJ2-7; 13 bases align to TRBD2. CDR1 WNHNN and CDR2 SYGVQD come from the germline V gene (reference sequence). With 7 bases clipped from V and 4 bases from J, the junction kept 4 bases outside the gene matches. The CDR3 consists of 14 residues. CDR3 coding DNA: TGCGCCAGCATAGGACTAGCGGGAGCATACGAGCAGTACTTC. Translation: CASIGLAGAYEQYF.

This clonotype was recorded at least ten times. The CDR3: CASSQGGGVGELFF. The CDR3 nucleotides are TGTGCCAGCAGCCAAGGTGGAGGGGTCGGGGAGCTGTTTTTT. The rearrangement links TRBV3-1 to TRBJ2-2; a weak D match, TRBD2 (6 bases). CDR1 is LGHDT, CDR2 YNNKEL, per germline (reference sequence). CDR3 length: 14 residues. V was pared by 1 base and J by 7 bases, with 10 bases between. The full variable domain, its missing parts supplied by reference TRBV3-1 and TRBJ2-2, is DTAVSQTPKYLVTQMGNDKSIKCEQNLGHDTMYWYKQDSKKFLKIMFSYNNKELIINETVPNRFSPKSPDKAHLNLHINSLELGDSAVYFCASSQGGGVGELFFGEGSRLTVL.

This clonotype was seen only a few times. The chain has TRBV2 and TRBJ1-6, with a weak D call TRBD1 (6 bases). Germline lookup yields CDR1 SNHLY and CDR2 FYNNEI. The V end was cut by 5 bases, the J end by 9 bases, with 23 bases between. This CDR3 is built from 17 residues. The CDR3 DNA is TGTGCCAGCAGTCAAACGCAGGGGCCCGGGAACATTTCACCCCTCCACTTT. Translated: CASSQTQGPGNISPLHF.

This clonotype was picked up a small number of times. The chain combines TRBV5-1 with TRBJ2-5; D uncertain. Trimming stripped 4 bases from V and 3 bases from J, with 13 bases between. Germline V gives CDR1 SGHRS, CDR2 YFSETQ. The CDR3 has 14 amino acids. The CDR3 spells CASSPDMVEETQYF. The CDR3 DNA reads TGCGCCAGCAGCCCAGACATGGTAGAAGAGACCCAGTACTTC.

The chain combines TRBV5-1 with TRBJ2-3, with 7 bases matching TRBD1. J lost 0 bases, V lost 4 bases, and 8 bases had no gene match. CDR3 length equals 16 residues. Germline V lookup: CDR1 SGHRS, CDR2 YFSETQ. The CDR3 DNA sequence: TGCGCCAGCAGCACCCGCAGCAGGGGGAGCACAGATACGCAGTATTTT. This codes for CASSTRSRGSTDTQYF.

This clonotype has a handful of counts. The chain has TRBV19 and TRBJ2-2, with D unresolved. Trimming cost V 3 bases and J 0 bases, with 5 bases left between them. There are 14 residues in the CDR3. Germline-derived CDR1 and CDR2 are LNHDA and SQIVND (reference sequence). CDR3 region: CASSMQANTGELFF. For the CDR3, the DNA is TGTGCCAGTAGTATGCAGGCGAACACCGGGGAGCTGTTTTTT.

CDR3 in DNA: TGTGCCAGCAGCTCAGCGAACCAGGCCTGGGGGAATGAGCAGTTCTTC. Its protein product is CASSSANQAWGNEQFF. The chain couples TRBV7-8 to TRBJ2-1; D could derive from TRBD1 or TRBD2 (5 bases each). The CDR3 runs to 16 residues. Germline V gene data show CDR1 as SGHVS and CDR2 as FQNEAQ. V lost 4 bases and J 7 bases, leaving 20 bases between the germline ends.

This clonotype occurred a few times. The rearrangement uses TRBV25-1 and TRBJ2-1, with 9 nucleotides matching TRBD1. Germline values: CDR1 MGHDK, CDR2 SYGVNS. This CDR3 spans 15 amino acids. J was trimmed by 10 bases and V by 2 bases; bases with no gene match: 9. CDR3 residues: CASSEMGTGFSEQFF. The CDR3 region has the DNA TGTGCCAGCAGTGAAATGGGGACAGGGTTTAGCGAGCAGTTCTTC.

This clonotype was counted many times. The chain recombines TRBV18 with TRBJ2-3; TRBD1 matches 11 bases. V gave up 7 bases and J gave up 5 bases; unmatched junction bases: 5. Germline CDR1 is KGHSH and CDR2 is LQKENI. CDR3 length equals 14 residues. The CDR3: CASFGQGAKDTQYF. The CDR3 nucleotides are TGTGCCAGCTTCGGACAGGGGGCAAAAGATACGCAGTATTTT.

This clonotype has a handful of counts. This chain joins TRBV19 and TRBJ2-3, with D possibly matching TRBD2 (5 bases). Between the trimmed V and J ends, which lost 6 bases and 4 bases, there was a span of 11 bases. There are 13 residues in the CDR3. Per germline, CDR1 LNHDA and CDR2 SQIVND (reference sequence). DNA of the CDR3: TGTGCCAGTAGCCTTAGCGAGGCAGATACGCAGTATTTT. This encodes CASSLSEADTQYF.

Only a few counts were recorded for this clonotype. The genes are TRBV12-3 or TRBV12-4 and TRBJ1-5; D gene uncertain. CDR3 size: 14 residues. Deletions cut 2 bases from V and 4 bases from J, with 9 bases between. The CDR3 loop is CASSLQDLNQPQHF. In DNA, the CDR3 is TGTGCCAGCAGTTTACAAGACCTAAATCAGCCCCAGCATTTT.

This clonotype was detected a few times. CDR3 sequence reads: CASSPLGDGGELFF. CDR3 in DNA: TGTGCCAGCAGCCCACTGGGGGATGGCGGGGAGCTGTTTTTT. V and J are TRBV9 and TRBJ2-2; either TRBD1 or TRBD2 may fit D (5 bases each). CDR1 and CDR2 from the germline V gene are SGDLS and YYNGEE. V was pared by 4 bases and J by 7 bases, with 14 bases between. The CDR3 extends over 14 amino acids.

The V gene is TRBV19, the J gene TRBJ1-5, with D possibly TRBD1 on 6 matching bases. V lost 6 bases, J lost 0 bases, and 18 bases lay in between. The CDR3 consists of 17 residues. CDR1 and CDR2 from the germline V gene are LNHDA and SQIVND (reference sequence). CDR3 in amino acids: CASSPWTRTDSNQPQHF. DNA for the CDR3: TGTGCCAGTAGCCCATGGACCCGGACAGATAGCAATCAGCCCCAGCATTTT.

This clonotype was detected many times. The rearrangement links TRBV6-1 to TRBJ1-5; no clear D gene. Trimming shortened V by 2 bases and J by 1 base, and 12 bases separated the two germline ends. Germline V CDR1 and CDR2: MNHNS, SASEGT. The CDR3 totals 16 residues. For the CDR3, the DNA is TGTGCCAGCAGTGAAAAGGATGGGTTGAGCAATCAGCCCCAGCATTTT. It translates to CASSEKDGLSNQPQHF.

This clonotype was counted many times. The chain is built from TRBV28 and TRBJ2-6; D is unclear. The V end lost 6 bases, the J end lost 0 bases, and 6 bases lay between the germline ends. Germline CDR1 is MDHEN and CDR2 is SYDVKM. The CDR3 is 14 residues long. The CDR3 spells CASRSPSGANVLTF. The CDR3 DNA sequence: TGTGCCAGCAGAAGTCCCTCTGGGGCCAACGTCCTGACTTTC.

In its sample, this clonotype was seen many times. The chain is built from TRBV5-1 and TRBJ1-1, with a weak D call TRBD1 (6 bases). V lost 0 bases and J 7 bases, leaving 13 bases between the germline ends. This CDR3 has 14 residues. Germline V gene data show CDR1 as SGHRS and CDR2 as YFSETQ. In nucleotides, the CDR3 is TGCGCCAGCAGCTTGGGTGACAGGACTAGTGAAGCTTTCTTT. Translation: CASSLGDRTSEAFF.

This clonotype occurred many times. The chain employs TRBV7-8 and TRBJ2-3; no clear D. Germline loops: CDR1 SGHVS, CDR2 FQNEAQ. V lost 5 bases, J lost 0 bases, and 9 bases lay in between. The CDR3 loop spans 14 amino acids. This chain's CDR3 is CASSRAQSTDTQYF. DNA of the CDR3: TGTGCCAGCAGCCGCGCCCAGAGCACAGATACGCAGTATTTT.

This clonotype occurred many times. DNA for the CDR3: TGTGCCTGGAGCGACACCGGGACAGGGAATGAAAAACTGTTTTTT. Amino acids: CAWSDTGTGNEKLFF. The chain combines TRBV30 with TRBJ1-4; 9 nucleotides agree with TRBD1. Trimming at V came to 3 bases and at J to 5 bases, leaving 7 bases not matched to a gene. Germline assignment: CDR1 GTSNPN and CDR2 SVGIG (reference sequence). The CDR3 runs to 15 residues.

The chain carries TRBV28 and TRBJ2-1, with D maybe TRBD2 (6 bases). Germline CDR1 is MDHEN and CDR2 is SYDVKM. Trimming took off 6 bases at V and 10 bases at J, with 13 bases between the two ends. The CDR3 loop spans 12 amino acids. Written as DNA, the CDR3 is TGTGCCAGCAGGGACTACCTCCCCGAGCAGTTCTTC. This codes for CASRDYLPEQFF.